This T cell receptor beta chain was identified in a study of beta chain features in type 1 diabetes. The CDR3 consists of 14 residues. From germline, CDR1 is SGHDN and CDR2 FVKESK. The germline V and J ends were trimmed by 2 bases and 2 bases, with 9 bases remaining between them. Findings and caveats of the study: PCR might favor shorter templates, but any such skew would affect patients and controls equally. Patients showed naive, central memory and Treg TCRB repertoires that appeared more similar than those of healthy donors. In these data, an HLA type influence on TCRB rearrangement remained unresolved. When Type 1 diabetes patients were examined, their TCRB CDR3s proved moderately but significantly shorter in all four CD4+ subsets.

This clone was detected many times. Its cognate antigen is unknown. Reverse transcribing all isolated RNA meant expressed TCRB transcripts were sequenced. The table came from immunoSEQ multiplex PCR; TCRdb's copy has only in-frame clones and leaves some out. The sample has about 140,000 clones; about 7% are singletons. This sequence was found in a woman aged 25-40 years in good health. This chain joins TRBV14 and TRBJ1-1; D gene uncertain. The sequencing input was central memory CD4+ T cells from blood. Here the CDR3 reads CASSQFPGNTEAFF. CDR3 sequence (DNA): TGTGCCAGCAGCCAATTCCCGGGAAACACTGAAGCTTTCTTT.